This section outlines one T cell receptor beta chain sequence together with its context. In assigning cohorts, the study relied on participant-reported clinical history. The ends lost 2 bases at V and 8 bases at J; junction bases unmatched: 14. This CDR3 has 16 amino acids. Germline V lookup: CDR1 LGHDT, CDR2 YNNKEL (reference sequence). This entry belongs to a study of blood T cell repertoires in COVID-19. For the study at large: The analysed material was cDNA or gDNA that came from T cells, B-cell-depleted T cells, or PBMCs.

TCRdb's table, derived via immunoSEQ multiplex PCR, lists solely in-frame clones and lacks some. Found here are a few hundred thousand clones, around 90% of them singletons; the top ten hold less than 1.5%. This chain joins TRBV3-1 (or the pseudogene TRBV3-2) and TRBJ1-2, with TRBD1 identical over 7 bases. This sequence was found in a woman aged 18-30 years who had recovered from COVID-19. Sequenced sample: PBMCs or T cells enriched from blood (not recorded which). The CDR3 coding sequence is TGTGCCAGCAGCCAATTACTAAACAGGGGAGTGGGGGGCTACACCTTC. Amino acids: CASSQLLNRGVGGYTF.